Below are 2 T cell receptor beta chains sequenced from a single sample in a study of cytotoxic CD8 clonotypes in ibrutinib-treated CLL. Assay used: immunoSEQ multiplex PCR; TCRdb lists only in-frame clones, some missing. Of about 200,000 clones in the sample, 65% to 80% are singletons; the top ten hold about 6.2%. The material was PBMCs, obtained after 12 months of ibrutinib treatment. Receptors were obtained from a human donor with chronic lymphocytic leukemia.

The rearrangement uses TRBV9 and TRBJ2-3; 8 bases are a match to TRBD1. The CDR3 consists of 15 residues. Trimming took 0 bases from V and 5 from J; bases not matched to a gene: 5. The germline gives CDR1 SGDLS, CDR2 YYNGEE. DNA of the CDR3: TGTGCCAGCAGCGTAGCAACAGGGGGACGAGATACGCAGTATTTT. This sequence encodes CASSVATGGRDTQYF.

The CDR3 sequence is CASSPNLQGGGYTF. CDR3 DNA sequence: TGTGCCAGCTCCCCTAACCTTCAGGGCGGTGGCTACACCTTC. The rearrangement joins TRBV18 to TRBJ1-2; the D gene is possibly TRBD1 (5 bases). Germline loops: CDR1 KGHSH, CDR2 LQKENI. The length of the CDR3 is 14 residues. Trimming removed 6 bases from V and 7 bases from J, with 18 bases in between.